This T cell receptor (beta chain) was observed in a study of blood T cell repertoires in COVID-19. Study context: Some COVID-19 samples were acute and others convalescent; all came from the United States, Italy and Spain.

Per the study methods: Estimation of nucleated cell counts was performed using reference gene primer amplification. TCRdb keeps only in-frame clones here, not all; method: immunoSEQ multiplex PCR. That table furnishes V, J and clone size, whereas the DNA furnished D and trimming. The sample has hundreds of thousands of clones, more than 85% seen once. Recovery meant two consecutive negative NP/OP PCR tests, professional clearance, or resolved symptoms. Sequencing used PBMCs or T cells enriched from blood (not recorded which). This sequence was found in a woman aged 55-69 years who had recovered from COVID-19.

CDR3 residues: CASSLGTGSGNTIYF. For the CDR3, the DNA is TGCGCCAGCAGCTTGGGTACCGGCTCTGGAAACACCATATATTTT. V gene TRBV5-1 combines with J gene TRBJ1-3; the D is unclear. V gave up 0 bases and J gave up 0 bases, with 7 bases separating them. Germline V CDR1 and CDR2: SGHRS, YFSETQ. The CDR3 contains 15 residues.